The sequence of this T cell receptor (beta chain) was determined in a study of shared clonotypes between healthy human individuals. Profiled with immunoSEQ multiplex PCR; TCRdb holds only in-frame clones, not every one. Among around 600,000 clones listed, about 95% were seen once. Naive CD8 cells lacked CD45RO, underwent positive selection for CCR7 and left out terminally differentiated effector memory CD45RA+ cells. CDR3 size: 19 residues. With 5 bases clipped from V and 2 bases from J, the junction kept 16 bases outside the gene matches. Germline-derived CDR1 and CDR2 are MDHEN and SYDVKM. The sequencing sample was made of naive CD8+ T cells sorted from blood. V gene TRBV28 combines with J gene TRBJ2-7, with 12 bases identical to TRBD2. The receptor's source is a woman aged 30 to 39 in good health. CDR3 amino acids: CASSQGTGASGRAAYEQYF. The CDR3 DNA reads TGTGCCAGCAGTCAAGGGACAGGGGCTAGCGGGAGGGCCGCCTACGAGCAGTACTTC.